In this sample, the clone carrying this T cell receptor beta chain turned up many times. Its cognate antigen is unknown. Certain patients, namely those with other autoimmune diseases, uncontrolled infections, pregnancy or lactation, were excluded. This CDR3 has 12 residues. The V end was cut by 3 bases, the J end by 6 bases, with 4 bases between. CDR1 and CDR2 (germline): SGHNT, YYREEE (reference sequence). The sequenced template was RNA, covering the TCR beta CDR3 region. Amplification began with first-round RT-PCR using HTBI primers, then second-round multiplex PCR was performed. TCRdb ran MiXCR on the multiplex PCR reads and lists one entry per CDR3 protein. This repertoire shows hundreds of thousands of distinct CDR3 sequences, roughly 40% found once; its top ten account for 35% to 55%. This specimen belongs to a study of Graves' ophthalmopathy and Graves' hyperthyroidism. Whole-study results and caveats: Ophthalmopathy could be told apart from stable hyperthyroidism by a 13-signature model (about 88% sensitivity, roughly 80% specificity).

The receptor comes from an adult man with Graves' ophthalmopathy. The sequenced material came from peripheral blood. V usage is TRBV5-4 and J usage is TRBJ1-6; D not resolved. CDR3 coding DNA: TGTGCCAGCAGCTGGGGTAATTCACCCCTCCACTTT. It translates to CASSWGNSPLHF.